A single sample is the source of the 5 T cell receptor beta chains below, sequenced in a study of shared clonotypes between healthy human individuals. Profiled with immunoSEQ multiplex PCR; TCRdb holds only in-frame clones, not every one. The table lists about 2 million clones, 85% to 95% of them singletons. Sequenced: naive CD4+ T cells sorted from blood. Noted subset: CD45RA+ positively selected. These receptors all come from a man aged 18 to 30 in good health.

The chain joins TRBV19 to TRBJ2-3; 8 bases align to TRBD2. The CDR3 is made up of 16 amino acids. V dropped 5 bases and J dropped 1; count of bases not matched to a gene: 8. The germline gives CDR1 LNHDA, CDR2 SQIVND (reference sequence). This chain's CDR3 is CASSPSTGRGTDTQYF. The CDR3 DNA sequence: TGTGCCAGTAGTCCATCCACCGGGAGGGGCACAGATACGCAGTATTTT. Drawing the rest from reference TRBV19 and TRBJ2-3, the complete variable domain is DGGITQSPKYLFRKEGQNVTLSCEQNLNHDAMYWYRQDPGQGLRLIYYSQIVNDFQKGDIAEGYSVSREKKESFPLTVTSAQKNPTAFYLCASSPSTGRGTDTQYFGPGTRLTVL.

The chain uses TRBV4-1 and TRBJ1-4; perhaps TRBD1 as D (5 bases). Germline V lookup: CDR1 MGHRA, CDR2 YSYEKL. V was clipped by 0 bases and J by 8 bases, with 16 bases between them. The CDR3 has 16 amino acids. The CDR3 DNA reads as TGCGCCAGCAGCCAAGAGGGTGCAGGGTCAGGGGAAAAACTGTTTTTT. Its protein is CASSQEGAGSGEKLFF.

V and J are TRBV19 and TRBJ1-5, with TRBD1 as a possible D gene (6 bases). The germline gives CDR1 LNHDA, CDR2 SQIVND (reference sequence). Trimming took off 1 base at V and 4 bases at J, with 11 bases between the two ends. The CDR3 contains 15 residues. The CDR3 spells CASSIVARGNQPQHF. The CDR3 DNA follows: TGTGCCAGTAGTATAGTCGCCAGGGGAAATCAGCCCCAGCATTTT.

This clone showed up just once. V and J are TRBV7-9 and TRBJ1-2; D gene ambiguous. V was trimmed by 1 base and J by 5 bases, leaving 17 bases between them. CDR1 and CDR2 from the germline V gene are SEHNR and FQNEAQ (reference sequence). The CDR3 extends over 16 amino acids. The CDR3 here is CASSLGREKLSYGYTF. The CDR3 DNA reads TGTGCCAGCAGCTTAGGTCGGGAGAAACTCAGTTATGGCTACACCTTC.

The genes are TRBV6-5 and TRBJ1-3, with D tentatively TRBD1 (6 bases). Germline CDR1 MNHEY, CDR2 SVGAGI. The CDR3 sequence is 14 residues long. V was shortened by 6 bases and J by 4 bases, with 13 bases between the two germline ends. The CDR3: CASSPGALGNTIYF. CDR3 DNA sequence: TGTGCCAGCAGCCCGGGGGCGCTGGGAAACACCATATATTTT.